The 22 T cell receptor beta chains below were found in one sample sequenced in a study of a mutant IDH1 vaccine in newly diagnosed glioma. Libraries were prepared by immunoSEQ multiplex PCR; TCRdb keeps only in-frame clonotypes and omits some of them. The data show around 30,000 clones, about 80% seen once. Time point of the sample: baseline, week 1 (first vaccination visit). Indicated treatment: pre-vaccination baseline after standard-of-care therapy. This sample comprised peripheral blood mononuclear cells (PBMCs), obtained from a glioma patient treated with radiotherapy, temozolomide or both. The receptors derive from a man between 50 and 59 years old with glioma. Some clones in this sample may be carry-over from other donors' samples.

The gene calls are TRBV7-2 and TRBJ2-5, with 8 bases that match TRBD2. The CDR3 sequence is 16 residues long. CDR1 is SGHTA, CDR2 FQGNSA, per germline. Germline trimming cut 2 bases from V and 2 bases from J; bases unmatched to any gene: 7. CDR3 sequence (DNA): TGTGCCAGCAGCTTAATAGCGGGGAGGGGGCAAGAGACCCAGTACTTC. Encoded protein: CASSLIAGRGQETQYF.

The chain recombines TRBV19 with TRBJ1-1; a weak D match, TRBD1 (5 bases). Germline lookup yields CDR1 LNHDA and CDR2 SQIVND (reference sequence). V shed 4 bases and J shed 1 base, with 10 bases lying between them. This CDR3 is built from 14 residues. The CDR3 loop is CASSTQGANTEAFF. The CDR3 DNA is TGTGCCAGTAGTACGCAAGGGGCGAACACTGAAGCTTTCTTT.

The V gene is TRBV7-2, the J gene TRBJ1-3; D call uncertain. The CDR3 runs to 16 residues. Germline V lookup: CDR1 SGHTA, CDR2 FQGNSA. V lost 2 bases and J 0 bases, leaving 11 bases between the germline ends. The CDR3 here is CASSLLAGFSGNTIYF. CDR3 nucleotide sequence: TGTGCCAGCAGCTTACTCGCCGGGTTCTCTGGAAACACCATATATTTT.

This chain uses TRBV30 with TRBJ1-1, with TRBD1 matching 10 bases. CDR1 and CDR2 from the germline V gene are GTSNPN and SVGIG (reference sequence). V was pared by 2 bases and J by 4 bases, with 16 bases of the junction left unmatched. This CDR3 has 18 residues. CDR3 bases: TGTGCCTGGAGTCCGTTATCCGGGACAGGGGTAATTAGCACTGAAGCTTTCTTT. Translating gives CAWSPLSGTGVISTEAFF.

The chain links TRBV11-3 to TRBJ1-1; D is unclear. V shed 1 base and J shed 4 bases, with 10 bases lying between them. Germline assignment: CDR1 SGHNT and CDR2 YENEEA. This CDR3 is 14 amino acids long. CDR3 in DNA: TGTGCCAGCAGCTTAGGTCGGTTATCCACTGAAGCTTTCTTT. Translation: CASSLGRLSTEAFF.

This clone was seen only a few times. The chain has TRBV18 and TRBJ1-5, with D uncertain. V dropped 2 bases and J dropped 1 base, with 9 bases sitting between them. This CDR3 contains 15 residues. The germline CDR1 and CDR2 sequences are KGHSH and LQKENI. In DNA form, the CDR3 reads TGTGCCAGCTCACCATGGGCAGTAAGCAATCAGCCCCAGCATTTT. It translates to CASSPWAVSNQPQHF.

The CDR3 region is CASTGTSETQYF. As DNA, the CDR3 is TGTGCCAGCACCGGGACTAGTGAGACCCAGTACTTC. V and J are TRBV6-5 and TRBJ2-5; 8 bases are shared with TRBD2. Unmatched junction bases numbered 3, after V lost 7 bases and J lost 5 bases. In germline, CDR1 is MNHEY, CDR2 SVGAGI. The CDR3 is 12 residues long.

The chain links TRBV10-3 to TRBJ1-1, with D unresolved. Germline V lookup: CDR1 ENHRY, CDR2 SYGVKD. Trimming removed 3 bases from V and 1 base from J, with 6 bases in between. This CDR3 has 13 residues. The DNA for the CDR3 is TGTGCCATCAGTGAAATGCAGAACACTGAAGCTTTCTTT. It yields the protein CAISEMQNTEAFF.

V and J are TRBV30 and TRBJ1-5, with 8 positions matching TRBD1. Germline CDR1 and CDR2: GTSNPN and SVGIG (reference sequence). This CDR3 is 13 amino acids long. V trimming: 5 bases; J trimming: 4 bases; junction bases outside the gene matches: 4. CDR3 in amino acids: CAWARDRNQPQHF. The CDR3 nucleotides read TGTGCCTGGGCCCGGGACAGGAATCAGCCCCAGCATTTT.

This clone was counted a few times. The chain uses TRBV10-3 and TRBJ1-1, with D maybe TRBD1 (6 bases). The germline V gene has CDR1 ENHRY and CDR2 SYGVKD. This CDR3 spans 13 amino acids. V gave up 6 bases and J gave up 5 bases, with 13 bases separating them. The DNA of the CDR3 is TGTGCCATCAGAGACTACGGACAGACTGAAGCTTTCTTT. This encodes CAIRDYGQTEAFF.

This sequence joins TRBV5-1 and TRBJ2-1, with 9 nucleotides matching TRBD2. Germline CDR1 reads SGHRS; CDR2 reads YFSETQ. There are 16 residues in the CDR3. With V trimmed by 0 bases and J by 8 bases, 9 bases remained unmatched. CDR3 bases: TGCGCCAGCAGCTTGGACCCAGCGGGGGGAGGCTATGAGCAGTTCTTC. Its protein is CASSLDPAGGGYEQFF. The variable domain in full, completed from reference TRBV5-1 and TRBJ2-1, reads KAGVTQTPRYLIKTRGQQVTLSCSPISGHRSVSWYQQTPGQGLQFLFEYFSETQRNKGNFPGRFSGRQFSNSRSEMNVSTLELGDSALYLCASSLDPAGGGYEQFFGPGTRLTVL.

As concerns this clone: One end of the junction is discordant with germline, which a read error may explain. This chain links TRBV6-6 with TRBJ1-2; D not resolved. CDR3 length equals 12 residues. Germline CDR1 reads MNHNY; CDR2 reads SVGAGI (reference sequence). CDR3 in DNA: TGTGCCAGCAGTTCCGAGTTTATTAGCTTTCTCTTC. This encodes CASSSEFISFLF.

This clone appeared a few times. This rearrangement joins TRBV15 to TRBJ1-4; tentative D call: TRBD1 (5 bases). CDR1 LNHNV and CDR2 YYDKDF come from the germline V gene (reference sequence). CDR3 length: 15 amino acids. The ends were cut back, 0 bases at V and 6 bases at J, with 11 bases in the middle. The CDR3 sequence is CATSREDNRDEKLFF. CDR3 bases: TGTGCCACCAGCAGAGAGGACAACCGAGATGAAAAACTGTTTTTT.

In nucleotides, the CDR3 is TGTGCCAGCAGCCGAACAGGGGCGAGTAAGACCCAGTACTTC. Protein product: CASSRTGASKTQYF. The chain combines TRBV5-6 with TRBJ2-5, with 7 bases that match TRBD1. Germline V gene sequence: CDR1 SGHDT, CDR2 YYEEEE. The junction had 9 bases not matched to a gene; V was cut back by 4 bases and J by 6 bases. This CDR3 is built from 14 residues.

The chain carries TRBV28 and TRBJ2-3; 9 bases are shared with TRBD1. The CDR3 contains 13 residues. V lost 6 bases, J lost 8 bases, and 6 bases stayed unmatched. The germline V gene has CDR1 MDHEN and CDR2 SYDVKM. CDR3 region: CASRRTGVATQYF. CDR3 in DNA: TGTGCCAGCAGACGGACAGGGGTGGCTACGCAGTATTTT.

The chain carries TRBV7-2 and TRBJ1-1; no firm D call. This CDR3 has 19 amino acids. Trimming shortened V by 5 bases and J by 5 bases, and 30 bases separated the two germline ends. CDR1 and CDR2 from the germline V gene are SGHTA and FQGNSA. The CDR3 sequence: CASSLSPFRSKRGRTEAFF. CDR3 nucleotide sequence: TGTGCCAGCAGCCTCTCCCCCTTCCGGTCCAAAAGAGGGCGGACTGAAGCTTTCTTT.

The V and J genes are TRBV28 and TRBJ1-5, with a possible D match to TRBD1 (6 bases). From germline, CDR1 is MDHEN and CDR2 SYDVKM. V lost 8 bases to trimming and J lost 7 bases, with 18 bases between them. This CDR3 has 14 residues. The CDR3 loop reads CASRPGGARQPQHF. The DNA of the CDR3 is TGTGCCAGCCGTCCCGGGGGGGCCCGGCAGCCCCAGCATTTT.

The chain has TRBV18 and TRBJ1-2; no firm D call. Trimming stripped 3 bases from V and 2 bases from J, with 10 bases between. Germline CDR1 KGHSH, CDR2 LQKENI. The CDR3 sequence is 14 residues long. DNA for the CDR3: TGTGCCAGCTCACCCGCGCGGAGCAACTATGGCTACACCTTC. Translation: CASSPARSNYGYTF.

In its sample, this clone was seen a few times. The chain links TRBV2 to TRBJ1-2; TRBD1 aligns across 9 bases. V dropped 4 bases and J dropped 8; count of bases not matched to a gene: 8. In germline, CDR1 is SNHLY, CDR2 FYNNEI. The CDR3 extends over 14 amino acids. CDR3 amino acids: CASSGTGEARGYTF. The CDR3 DNA reads as TGTGCCAGCAGTGGGACAGGGGAGGCTCGAGGCTACACCTTC. The full variable domain, its missing parts supplied by reference TRBV2 and TRBJ1-2, is EPEVTQTPSHQVTQMGQEVILRCVPISNHLYFYWYRQILGQKVEFLVSFYNNEISEKSEIFDDQFSVERPDGSNFTLKIRSTKLEDSAMYFCASSGTGEARGYTFGSGTRLTVV.

The chain couples TRBV2 to TRBJ1-2; D is unclear. The V gene's germline CDR1 is SNHLY and CDR2 FYNNEI. The V gene lost 8 bases and the J gene lost 2 bases, with 9 bases spanning the gap. This CDR3 has 12 residues. CDR3 sequence: CASGAGNYGYTF. The CDR3 nucleotides read TGTGCCAGCGGTGCAGGCAACTATGGCTACACCTTC.

The V gene is TRBV19, the J gene TRBJ1-2; no clear D gene. V was clipped by 7 bases and J by 5 bases, with 23 bases between them. The CDR3 length is 16 residues. Germline assignment: CDR1 LNHDA and CDR2 SQIVND (reference sequence). This chain's CDR3 is CASKAFGESPGYGYTF. CDR3 DNA sequence: TGTGCCAGTAAGGCATTCGGGGAAAGCCCTGGGTATGGCTACACCTTC. Full variable domain (missing parts from reference TRBV19 and TRBJ1-2): DGGITQSPKYLFRKEGQNVTLSCEQNLNHDAMYWYRQDPGQGLRLIYYSQIVNDFQKGDIAEGYSVSREKKESFPLTVTSAQKNPTAFYLCASKAFGESPGYGYTFGSGTRLTVV.

The chain recombines TRBV18 with TRBJ2-3, with 8 positions matching TRBD1. The CDR3 has 14 amino acids. Germline-derived CDR1 and CDR2 are KGHSH and LQKENI. J lost 2 bases, V lost 9 bases, and 7 bases had no gene match. CDR3 loop: CASRQGRTTDTQYF. In nucleotides, the CDR3 is TGTGCCAGTCGACAGGGGAGGACCACAGATACGCAGTATTTT.